This T cell receptor beta chain was identified in a study of T cells in Graves' hyperthyroidism and ophthalmopathy. Findings of the study overall: A model of 13 V-J pairs discriminated ophthalmopathy from stable hyperthyroidism.

This clonotype was seen a handful of times. Its antigen is not identified. The CDR3 regions of TCR beta were amplified from RNA transcripts. The primer set for the first-round RT-PCR of the TCR CDR3 was HTBI. TCRdb re-called the multiplex PCR reads through MiXCR, storing one row per CDR3 protein. This table holds over 200,000 distinct CDR3 sequences, approximately 17% found once. Trimming took 0 bases from V and 4 from J, leaving 12 bases between them. Germline values: CDR1 LGHNA, CDR2 YSLEER. The CDR3 is 15 amino acids. The sample was blood. J is TRBJ2-5 and V is TRBV4-3; D remains unclear. The clonotype comes from a man aged 45 to 65 with Graves' hyperthyroidism. The CDR3 region has the DNA TGCGCCAGCAGCCAAGATTCTACGCTCGGAGAGACCCAGTACTTC. This gives the protein CASSQDSTLGETQYF.